A single sample gave rise to the 2 T cell receptor beta chains below, sequenced in a study of blood T cell repertoires in COVID-19. Only in-frame clones appear in the TCRdb table, and some are missing; sequencing was by immunoSEQ multiplex PCR. The top ten clones hold roughly 12% of a sample with about 240,000 clones, 75% to 90% of them seen once. The sequencing sample was made of peripheral blood. The receptors shown here come from a woman aged 55 to 70 with active or convalescent COVID-19.

This clone has just a few counts. The chain uses TRBV7-9 and TRBJ1-4; 7 nucleotides align to TRBD1. The V segment lost 4 bases and the J segment 6 bases; nucleotides outside the gene matches: 2. This CDR3 region has 13 residues. Germline V gene lookup returns CDR1 SEHNR and CDR2 FQNEAQ (reference sequence). DNA for the CDR3: TGTGCCAGCAGCTCCGACAGGGATGAAAAACTGTTTTTT. This gives the protein CASSSDRDEKLFF.

The chain uses TRBV6-2 or TRBV6-3 and TRBJ1-1; D gene unclear. Germline assignment: CDR1 MNHEY and CDR2 SVGEGT. V was clipped by 5 bases and J by 0 bases, with 22 bases between them. The CDR3 covers 18 residues. CDR3 sequence (DNA): TGTGCCAGCAGTAAGACACCCCCCGGCCTGGGCATGAACACTGAAGCTTTCTTT. The encoded protein is CASSKTPPGLGMNTEAFF.